Below, 25 T cell receptor beta chains from the same sample are listed, as sequenced in a study of T-cell reconstitution after alpha-beta-depleted transplantation in children. Unique molecular identifiers were used in preparing the TCRbeta library. TCRdb reprocessed the PCR reads with MiXCR, giving one entry per CDR3 protein. In the table there are some 640,000 distinct CDR3 sequences, roughly 17% of which are singletons. The input for sequencing was PBMCs from the stem cell graft donor, taken from the stem cell graft. These receptors all stem from a human donor who donated a stem cell graft to a child with acute myeloid leukemia.

This chain joins TRBV20-1 and TRBJ2-6; D unclear. This CDR3 comprises 15 residues. V was shortened by 1 base and J by 0 bases, with 7 bases between the two germline ends. Germline CDR1 and CDR2: DFQATT and SNEGSKA (reference sequence). The CDR3 DNA reads as TGCAGTGCTAGAGGGATGGACTCTGGGGCCAACGTCCTGACTTTC. Translating gives CSARGMDSGANVLTF.

In this sample, this clonotype turned up a few times. V is TRBV20-1 and J is TRBJ1-5; D is ambiguous. Germline V gene lookup returns CDR1 DFQATT and CDR2 SNEGSKA (reference sequence). V was pared by 6 bases and J by 4 bases, with 16 bases between. CDR3 length: 14 residues. The CDR3 DNA follows: TGCAGTGCCTGCCCCCGCTTCGGGAATCAGCCCCAGCATTTT. It is translated as CSACPRFGNQPQHF.

A remark on this clonotype: This sequence may be a read error, since a much larger clone differs from it by one base. The chain combines TRBV6-5 with TRBJ1-1; D unresolved. Looked up from germline, CDR1 is MNHEY and CDR2 is SVGAGI. This CDR3 has 15 amino acids. CDR3 residues: CARSYVGRMNTEAFF. CDR3 DNA sequence: TGTGCCCGCAGTTACGTCGGACGCATGAACACTGAAGCTTTCTTT.

In this sample, this clonotype turned up a few times. The chain is built from TRBV7-2 and TRBJ2-7; D ambiguous. The CDR3 length is 15 residues. Looked up from germline, CDR1 is SGHTA and CDR2 is FQGNSA. The V end lost 1 base, the J end lost 0 bases, and 10 bases lay between the germline ends. The CDR3 DNA sequence: TGTGCCAGCAGCTTAGGGACGGGTTACTCCTACGAGCAGTACTTC. Its protein is CASSLGTGYSYEQYF.

This clonotype was seen repeatedly, ten times or more. The gene calls are TRBV7-2 and TRBJ2-5; 7 positions match TRBD1. The CDR3 totals 15 residues. V was clipped by 4 bases and J by 2 bases; unmatched bases: 7. CDR1 and CDR2 (germline): SGHTA, FQGNSA. DNA for the CDR3: TGTGCCAGCAGCTCCAGCGTGGGACAGCAAGAGACCCAGTACTTC. This translates into CASSSSVGQQETQYF.

This sequence joins TRBV28 and TRBJ1-1; tentative D call: TRBD1 (5 bases). V was clipped by 5 bases and J by 6 bases, with 16 bases between them. In germline, CDR1 is MDHEN, CDR2 SYDVKM. This CDR3 has 14 amino acids. The CDR3 DNA sequence: TGTGCCAGCAGTCCCCTCCTGACAGACGCTGAAGCTTTCTTT. This translates into CASSPLLTDAEAFF. The complete variable domain, with remaining parts taken from reference TRBV28 and TRBJ1-1, reads DVKVTQSSRYLVKRTGEKVFLECVQDMDHENMFWYRQDPGLGLRLIYFSYDVKMKEKGDIPEGYSVSREKKERFSLILESASTNQTSMYLCASSPLLTDAEAFFGQGTRLTVV.

This clonotype has a count of ten or more. The CDR3 nucleotides are TGTGCCAGCAGCTTAGCGCAGGGTTATGAAAAACTGTTTTTT. Residues: CASSLAQGYEKLFF. The V call is TRBV7-2, the J call TRBJ1-4; D might be TRBD1 (5 bases). With 0 bases removed from V and 6 bases from J, the gap between germline ends came to 8 bases. The V gene's germline CDR1 is SGHTA and CDR2 FQGNSA. There are 14 residues in the CDR3. The entire variable domain, with the rest obtained from reference TRBV7-2 and TRBJ1-4, is as follows: GAGVSQSPSNKVTEKGKDVELRCDPISGHTALYWYRQSLGQGLEFLIYFQGNSAPDKSGLPSDRFSAERTGGSVSTLTIQRTQQEDSAVYLCASSLAQGYEKLFFGSGTQLSVL.

This clonotype showed up just a few times. This chain joins TRBV7-9 and TRBJ2-5, with D perhaps TRBD2 (5 bases). Germline lookup yields CDR1 SEHNR and CDR2 FQNEAQ (reference sequence). The germline V and J ends were trimmed by 0 bases and 5 bases, with 13 bases remaining between them. This CDR3 spans 15 amino acids. The CDR3 region is CASSLAQAGGETQYF. CDR3 in DNA: TGTGCCAGCAGCTTAGCGCAGGCAGGCGGGGAGACCCAGTACTTC.

This clonotype was seen at least ten times. The rearrangement uses TRBV5-5 and TRBJ2-3, with 8 bases fitting TRBD2. Germline-derived CDR1 and CDR2 are SGHKS and YYEKEE (reference sequence). This CDR3 comprises 16 residues. Trimming cost V 4 bases and J 0 bases; bases outside gene matches: 7. The CDR3 DNA sequence: TGTGCCAGCAGCCCGACTAGCGTAAGGAGCACAGATACGCAGTATTTT. Translated: CASSPTSVRSTDTQYF.

The V and J genes are TRBV12-3 or TRBV12-4 and TRBJ2-1, with D perhaps matching TRBD1 or TRBD2 (7 bases each). V dropped 5 bases and J dropped 9 bases, with 14 bases sitting between them. The CDR3 length is 13 residues. The CDR3 loop reads CASSPPGGAEQFF. The CDR3 DNA sequence: TGTGCCAGCAGTCCCCCAGGGGGGGCTGAGCAGTTCTTC.

This clonotype was counted a few times. The V and J genes are TRBV7-2 and TRBJ2-7, with D perhaps matching TRBD1 (5 bases). CDR3 size: 15 residues. V was trimmed by 1 base and J by 0 bases, leaving 10 bases between them. CDR1 is SGHTA and CDR2 is FQGNSA in the germline V gene. CDR3 loop: CASSLVPDSSYEQYF. The CDR3 DNA reads TGTGCCAGCAGCTTAGTTCCAGACAGCTCCTACGAGCAGTACTTC.

This clonotype was counted at least ten times. A read error may account for a junction end that differs from germline. CDR3 DNA: TGTGCCACCAGTCTGAGTGCGCCACCGAACACCGGGGAGCTGTTTTTT. Protein product: CATSLSAPPNTGELFF. V is TRBV25-1 and J is TRBJ2-2; D uncertain. Germline lookup yields CDR1 MGHDK and CDR2 SYGVNS. CDR3 length: 16 amino acids.

This clonotype was detected ten times or more. V gene TRBV5-1 combines with J gene TRBJ2-7; D may match TRBD1 or TRBD2 (7 bases each). The V end lost 1 base, the J end lost 1 base, and 12 bases lay between the germline ends. This CDR3 contains 15 residues. The germline V gene has CDR1 SGHRS and CDR2 YFSETQ. The CDR3 region is CASSLSRGGSYEQYF. Written as DNA, the CDR3 is TGCGCCAGCAGCTTGAGCAGGGGGGGGTCCTACGAGCAGTACTTC.

This clonotype was seen repeatedly, ten times or more. The chain employs TRBV7-2 and TRBJ2-5; D is unclear. This CDR3 is 13 amino acids long. The germline gives CDR1 SGHTA, CDR2 FQGNSA. V was clipped by 2 bases and J by 5 bases, with 9 bases between them. CDR3 nucleotide sequence: TGTGCCAGCAGCTTACCTCATCGGGAGACCCAGTACTTC. It translates to CASSLPHRETQYF.

The rearrangement joins TRBV5-1 to TRBJ1-1, with TRBD1 matching over 9 bases. The V segment lost 5 bases and the J segment 3 bases; nucleotides outside the gene matches: 2. The length of the CDR3 is 13 residues. CDR1 is SGHRS, CDR2 YFSETQ, per germline. The CDR3, as DNA: TGCGCCAGCAGACAGGGGGCGGACACTGAAGCTTTCTTT. It is translated as CASRQGADTEAFF.

This clonotype has more than one count but fewer than ten. The chain has TRBV7-6 and TRBJ2-3; D uncertain. The CDR3 runs 13 residues. CDR1 is SGHVS and CDR2 is FNYEAQ in the germline V gene. Trimming took off 5 bases at V and 7 bases at J, with 13 bases between the two ends. This CDR3 reads CASSLEAPHTQYF. DNA for the CDR3: TGTGCCAGCAGCCTAGAGGCCCCTCATACGCAGTATTTT.

This chain connects TRBV27 to TRBJ1-5; no clear D. V shed 6 bases and J shed 2 bases, with 11 bases lying between them. This CDR3 comprises 14 residues. In germline, CDR1 is MNHEY, CDR2 SMNVEV (reference sequence). This CDR3 reads CASRLVLGNQPQHF. The CDR3 nucleotides are TGTGCCAGCAGACTCGTTTTAGGCAATCAGCCCCAGCATTTT.

The J gene is TRBJ2-1, the V gene TRBV7-8; perhaps TRBD2 as D (6 bases). The CDR3 length is 15 residues. Germline CDR1 reads SGHVS; CDR2 reads FQNEAQ. V lost 5 bases, J lost 6 bases, and 17 bases lay in between. DNA of the CDR3: TGTGCCAGCAGCGTCCGGGACGCGGGGCGCAATGAGCAGTTCTTC. The encoded protein is CASSVRDAGRNEQFF.

With respect to this clonotype: This could be a read error, since a much larger clone is one nucleotide away. This chain connects TRBV10-3 to TRBJ1-1; TRBD1 agrees at 7 bases. The germline CDR1 and CDR2 sequences are ENHRY and SYGVKD. This CDR3 contains 16 residues. J lost 0 bases, V lost 8 bases, and 12 bases had no gene match. The CDR3 spells CAIGASSTGLNTEAFF. CDR3 sequence (DNA): TGTGCCATCGGTGCAAGCTCGACAGGGCTGAACACTGAAGCTTTCTTT.

This clonotype has at least ten counts. V usage is TRBV10-3 and J usage is TRBJ1-4; no reliable D call. Trimming removed 6 bases at V and 5 bases at J, with 16 bases between. This CDR3 comprises 15 residues. The germline V gene encodes CDR1 ENHRY and CDR2 SYGVKD. CDR3 coding DNA: TGTGCCATCAGGGGATCCGGGAGTTTAAATGAAAAACTGTTTTTT. This gives the protein CAIRGSGSLNEKLFF.

This clonotype turned up a few times. This chain joins TRBV12-3 or TRBV12-4 and TRBJ2-1; 7 bases line up with TRBD1. The junction had 9 bases not matched to a gene; V was cut back by 7 bases and J by 3 bases. This CDR3 has 15 amino acids. This chain's CDR3 is CASTRSGTDYNEQFF. In DNA, the CDR3 is TGTGCCAGCACCCGATCCGGGACAGACTACAATGAGCAGTTCTTC.

This clonotype was seen ten or more times. DNA of the CDR3: TGTGCCAGCAGCCCCACAGATACGCAGTATTTT. Its translation: CASSPTDTQYF. The chain is built from TRBV18 and TRBJ2-3, with D unresolved. Trimming cost V 8 bases and J 2 bases, with 5 bases left between them. This CDR3 region has 11 residues. The germline V gene encodes CDR1 KGHSH and CDR2 LQKENI.

This clonotype appeared many times. The rearrangement uses TRBV20-1 and TRBJ1-4; unclear D gene. Germline values: CDR1 DFQATT, CDR2 SNEGSKA (reference sequence). The length of the CDR3 is 13 residues. Trimming took 1 base from V and 8 from J, leaving 11 bases between them. CDR3 residues: CSARAGGEEKLFF. CDR3 coding DNA: TGCAGTGCTAGAGCGGGCGGAGAAGAAAAACTGTTTTTT.

There are many counts of this clonotype. The rearrangement joins TRBV7-2 to TRBJ2-1; TRBD2 is a possible D gene (5 bases). Looked up from germline, CDR1 is SGHTA and CDR2 is FQGNSA. V was cut by 0 bases and J by 5 bases, with 20 bases left in between. The CDR3 extends over 18 amino acids. CDR3 region: CASSLARADWDTNNEQFF. The CDR3 DNA reads as TGTGCCAGCAGCTTAGCGCGAGCGGATTGGGATACGAACAATGAGCAGTTCTTC.

Points on this clonotype: This sequence may be a read error, since a much larger clone differs from it by one base. This chain links TRBV29-1 with TRBJ1-2, with TRBD1 identical over 8 bases. The CDR3 runs to 12 residues. Germline CDR1 SQVTM, CDR2 ANQGSEA. DNA for the CDR3: TGCAGCGGGGGACAGGAGGGCTATGGCTTCACCTTC. Translated: CSGGQEGYGFTF.